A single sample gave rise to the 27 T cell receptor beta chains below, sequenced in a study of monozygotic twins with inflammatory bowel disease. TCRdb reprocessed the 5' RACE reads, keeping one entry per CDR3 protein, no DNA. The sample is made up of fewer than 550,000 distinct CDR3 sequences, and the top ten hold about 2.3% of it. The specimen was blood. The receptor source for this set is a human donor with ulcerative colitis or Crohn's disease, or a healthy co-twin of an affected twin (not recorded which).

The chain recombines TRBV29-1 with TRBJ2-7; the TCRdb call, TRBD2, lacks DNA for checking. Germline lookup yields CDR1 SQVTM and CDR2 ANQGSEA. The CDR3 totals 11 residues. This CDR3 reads CSVSGPGEQYF.

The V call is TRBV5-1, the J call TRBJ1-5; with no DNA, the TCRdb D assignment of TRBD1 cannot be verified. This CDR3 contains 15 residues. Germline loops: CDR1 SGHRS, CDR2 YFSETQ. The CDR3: CASSPGDRGQQPQHF. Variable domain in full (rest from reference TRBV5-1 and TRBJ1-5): KAGVTQTPRYLIKTRGQQVTLSCSPISGHRSVSWYQQTPGQGLQFLFEYFSETQRNKGNFPGRFSGRQFSNSRSEMNVSTLELGDSALYLCASSPGDRGQQPQHFGDGTRLSIL.

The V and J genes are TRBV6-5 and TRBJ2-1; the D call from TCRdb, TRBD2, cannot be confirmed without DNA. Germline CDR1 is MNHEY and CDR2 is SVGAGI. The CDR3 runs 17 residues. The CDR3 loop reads CASSYLTTSGRPNEQFF.

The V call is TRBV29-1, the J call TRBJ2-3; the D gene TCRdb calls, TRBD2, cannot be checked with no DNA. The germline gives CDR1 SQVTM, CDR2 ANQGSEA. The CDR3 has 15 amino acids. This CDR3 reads CSVEDGSGRKDTQYF.

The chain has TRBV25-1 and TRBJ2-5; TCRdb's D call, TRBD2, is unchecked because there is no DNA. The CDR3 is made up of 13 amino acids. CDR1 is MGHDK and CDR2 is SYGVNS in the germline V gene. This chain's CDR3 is CASLGENEETQYF.

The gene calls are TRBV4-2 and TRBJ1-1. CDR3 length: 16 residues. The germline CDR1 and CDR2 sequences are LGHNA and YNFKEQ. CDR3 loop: CASSPTLGEVGTEAFF.

The chain's CDR3 is CASSPGTVSYEQYF. The J gene is TRBJ2-7, the V gene TRBV4-2; TCRdb returns TRBD1, unconfirmable since there is no DNA. This CDR3 is built from 14 residues. Looked up from germline, CDR1 is LGHNA and CDR2 is YNFKEQ.

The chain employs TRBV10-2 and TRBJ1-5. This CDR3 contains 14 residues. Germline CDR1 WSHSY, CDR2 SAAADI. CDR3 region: CASSEQYSNQPQHF.

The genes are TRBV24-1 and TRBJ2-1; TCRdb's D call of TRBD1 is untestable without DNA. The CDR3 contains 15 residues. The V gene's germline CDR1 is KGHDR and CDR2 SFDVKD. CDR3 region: CVTSDPGQGTNEQFF.

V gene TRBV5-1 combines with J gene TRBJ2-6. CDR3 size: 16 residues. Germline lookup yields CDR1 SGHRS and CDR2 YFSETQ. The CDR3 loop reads CASSLDGFSGANVLTF.

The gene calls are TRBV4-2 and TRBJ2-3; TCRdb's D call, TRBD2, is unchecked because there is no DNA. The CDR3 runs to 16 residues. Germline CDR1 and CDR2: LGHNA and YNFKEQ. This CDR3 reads CASSQPKAGGTDTQYF.

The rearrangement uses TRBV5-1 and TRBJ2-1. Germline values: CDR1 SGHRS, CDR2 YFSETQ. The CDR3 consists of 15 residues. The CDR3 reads CASSHDWSSYNEQFF.

This CDR3 is CASSRQGTPADTQYF. The V gene is TRBV2, the J gene TRBJ2-3; TCRdb's D call, TRBD1, is unchecked because there is no DNA. The CDR3 has 15 residues. Germline CDR1 reads SNHLY; CDR2 reads FYNNEI.

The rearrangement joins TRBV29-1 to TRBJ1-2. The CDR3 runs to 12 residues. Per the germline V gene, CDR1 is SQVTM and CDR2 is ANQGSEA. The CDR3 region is CSVEDRRRGYTF.

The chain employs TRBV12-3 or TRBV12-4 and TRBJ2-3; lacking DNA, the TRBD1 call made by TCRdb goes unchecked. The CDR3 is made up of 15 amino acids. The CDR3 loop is CASNPRGGVADTQYF.

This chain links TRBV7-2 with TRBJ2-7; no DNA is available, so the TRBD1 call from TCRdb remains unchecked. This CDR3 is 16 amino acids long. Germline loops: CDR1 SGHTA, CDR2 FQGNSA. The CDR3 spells CASSLVLDREVYEQYF.

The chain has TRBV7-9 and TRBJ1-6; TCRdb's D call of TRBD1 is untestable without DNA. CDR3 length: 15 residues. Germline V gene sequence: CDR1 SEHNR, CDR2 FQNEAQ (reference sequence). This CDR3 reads CASSLTQGSNSPLHF.

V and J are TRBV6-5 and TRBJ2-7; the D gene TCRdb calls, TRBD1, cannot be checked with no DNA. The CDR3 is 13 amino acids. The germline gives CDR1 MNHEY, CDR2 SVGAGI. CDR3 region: CASSYSQGYEQYF.

The CDR3 protein is CASRSGTDYGYTF. The chain links TRBV2 to TRBJ1-2; TCRdb indicates TRBD1, and absent DNA this call remains unverified. The CDR3 has 13 amino acids. Germline lookup yields CDR1 SNHLY and CDR2 FYNNEI.

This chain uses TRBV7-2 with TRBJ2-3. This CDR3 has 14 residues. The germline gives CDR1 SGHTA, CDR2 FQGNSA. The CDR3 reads CASSLAFHTDTQYF.

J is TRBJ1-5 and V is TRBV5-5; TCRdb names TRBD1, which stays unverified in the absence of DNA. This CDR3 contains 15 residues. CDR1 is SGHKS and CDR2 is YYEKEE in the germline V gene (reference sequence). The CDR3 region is CASSLEGLVNQPQHF.

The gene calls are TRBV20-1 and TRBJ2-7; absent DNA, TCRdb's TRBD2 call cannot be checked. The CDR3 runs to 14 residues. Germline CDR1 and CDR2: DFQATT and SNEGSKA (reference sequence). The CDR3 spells CSAPRQRDSSEQYF.

This CDR3 reads CASSSLTNRGTEAFF. V gene TRBV5-5 combines with J gene TRBJ1-1; lacking DNA, the TRBD1 call made by TCRdb goes unchecked. This CDR3 is 15 amino acids long. CDR1 and CDR2 from the germline V gene are SGHKS and YYEKEE (reference sequence).

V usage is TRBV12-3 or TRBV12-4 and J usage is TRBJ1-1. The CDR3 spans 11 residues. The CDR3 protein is CASSPSWGAFF.

The CDR3 reads CASSLWTANSGELFF. This chain uses TRBV5-1 with TRBJ2-2; TCRdb returns TRBD1, unconfirmable since there is no DNA. The CDR3 contains 15 residues. Germline V gives CDR1 SGHRS, CDR2 YFSETQ.

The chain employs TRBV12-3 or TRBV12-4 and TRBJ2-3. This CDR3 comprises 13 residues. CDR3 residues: CASSLTVTDTQYF.

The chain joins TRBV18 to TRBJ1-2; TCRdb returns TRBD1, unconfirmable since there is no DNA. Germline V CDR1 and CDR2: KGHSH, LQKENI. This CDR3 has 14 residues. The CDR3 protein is CASSPSTGANGYTF.